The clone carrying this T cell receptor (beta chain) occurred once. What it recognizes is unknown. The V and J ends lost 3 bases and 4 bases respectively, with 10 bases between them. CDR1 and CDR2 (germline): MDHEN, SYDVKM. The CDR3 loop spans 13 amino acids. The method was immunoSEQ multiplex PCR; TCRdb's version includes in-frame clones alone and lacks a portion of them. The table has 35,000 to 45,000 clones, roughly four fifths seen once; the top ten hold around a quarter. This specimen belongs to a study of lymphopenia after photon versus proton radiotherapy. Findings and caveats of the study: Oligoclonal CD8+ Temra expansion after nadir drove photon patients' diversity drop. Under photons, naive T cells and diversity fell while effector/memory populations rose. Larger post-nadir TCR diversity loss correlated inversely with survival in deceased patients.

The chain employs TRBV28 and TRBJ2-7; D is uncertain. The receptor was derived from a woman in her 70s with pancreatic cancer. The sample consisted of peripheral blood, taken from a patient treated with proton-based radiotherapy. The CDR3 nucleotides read TGTGCCAGCAGTTTGGGTGACTTGTACGAGCAGTACTTC. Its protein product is CASSLGDLYEQYF.